A single T cell receptor (beta chain) is shown here with its context. The data are from a study of technical replicates of blood from a few donors. Germline assignment: CDR1 LGHNA and CDR2 YNFKEQ. The CDR3 consists of 16 residues. Trimming cost V 0 bases and J 0 bases, with 9 bases left between them. The assay was immunoSEQ multiplex PCR, and TCRdb's table has in-frame clones only and misses some. This table holds 85,000 to 100,000 clones, 94% found once. The specimen was T cells isolated from PBMCs. The receptor was isolated from a human donor in good health. This rearrangement joins TRBV4-2 to TRBJ1-5; no reliable D call. CDR3 nucleotide sequence: TGTGCCAGCAGCCAAGAGGTCCAGTTTAGCAATCAGCCCCAGCATTTT. Translated, it gives CASSQEVQFSNQPQHF.